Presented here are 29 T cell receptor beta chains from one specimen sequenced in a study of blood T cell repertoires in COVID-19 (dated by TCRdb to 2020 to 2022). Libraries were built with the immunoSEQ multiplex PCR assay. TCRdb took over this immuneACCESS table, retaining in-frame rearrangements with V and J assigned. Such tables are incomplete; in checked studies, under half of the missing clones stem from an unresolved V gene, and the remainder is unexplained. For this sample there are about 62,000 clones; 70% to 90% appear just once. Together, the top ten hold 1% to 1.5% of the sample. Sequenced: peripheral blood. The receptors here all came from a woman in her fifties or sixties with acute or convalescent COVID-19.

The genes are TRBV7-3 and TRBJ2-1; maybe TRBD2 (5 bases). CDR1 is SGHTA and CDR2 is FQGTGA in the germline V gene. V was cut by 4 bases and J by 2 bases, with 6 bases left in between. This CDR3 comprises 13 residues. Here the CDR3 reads CASSSGTYNEQFF. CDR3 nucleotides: TGTGCCAGCAGCTCCGGGACCTACAATGAGCAGTTCTTC.

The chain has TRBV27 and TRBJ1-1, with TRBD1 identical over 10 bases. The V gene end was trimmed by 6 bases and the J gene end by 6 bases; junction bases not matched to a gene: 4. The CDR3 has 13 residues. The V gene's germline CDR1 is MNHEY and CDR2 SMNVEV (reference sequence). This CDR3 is CASSGQGVAEAFF. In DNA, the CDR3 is TGTGCCAGCAGCGGACAGGGGGTTGCTGAAGCTTTCTTT.

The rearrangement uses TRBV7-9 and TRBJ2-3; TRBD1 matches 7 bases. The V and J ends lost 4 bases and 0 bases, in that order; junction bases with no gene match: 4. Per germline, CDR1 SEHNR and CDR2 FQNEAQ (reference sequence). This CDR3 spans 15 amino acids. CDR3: CASSYRDRSTDTQYF. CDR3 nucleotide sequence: TGTGCCAGCAGCTACCGGGACAGAAGCACAGATACGCAGTATTTT. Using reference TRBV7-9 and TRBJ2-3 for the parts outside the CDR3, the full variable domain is DTGVSQNPRHKITKRGQNVTFRCDPISEHNRLYWYRQTLGQGPEFLTYFQNEAQLEKSRLLSDRFSAERPKGSFSTLEIQRTEQGDSAMYLCASSYRDRSTDTQYFGPGTRLTVL.

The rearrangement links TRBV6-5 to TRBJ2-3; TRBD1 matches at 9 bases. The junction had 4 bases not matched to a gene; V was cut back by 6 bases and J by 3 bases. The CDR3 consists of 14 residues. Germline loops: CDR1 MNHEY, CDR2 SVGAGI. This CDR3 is CASSRDRVTDTQYF. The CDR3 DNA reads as TGTGCCAGCAGCCGGGACAGGGTGACAGATACGCAGTATTTT.

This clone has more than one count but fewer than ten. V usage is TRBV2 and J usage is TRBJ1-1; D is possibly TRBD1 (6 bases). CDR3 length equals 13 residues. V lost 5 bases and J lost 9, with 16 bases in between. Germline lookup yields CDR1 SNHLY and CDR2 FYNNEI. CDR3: CASSHTGISKAFF. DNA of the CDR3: TGTGCCAGCAGTCACACAGGGATTAGTAAAGCTTTCTTT.

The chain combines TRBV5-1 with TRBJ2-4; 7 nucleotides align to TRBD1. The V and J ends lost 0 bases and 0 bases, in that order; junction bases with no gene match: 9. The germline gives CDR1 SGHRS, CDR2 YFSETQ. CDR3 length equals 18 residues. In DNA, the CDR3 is TGCGCCAGCAGCTTGGTACAGGGGAACACTTTAGCCAAAAACATTCAGTACTTC. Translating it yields CASSLVQGNTLAKNIQYF.

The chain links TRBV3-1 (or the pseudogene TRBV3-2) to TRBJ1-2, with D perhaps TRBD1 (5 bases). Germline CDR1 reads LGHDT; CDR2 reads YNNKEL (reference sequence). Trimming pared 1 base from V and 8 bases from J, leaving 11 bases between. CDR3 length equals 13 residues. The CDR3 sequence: CASSQVRQSGYTF. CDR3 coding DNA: TGTGCCAGCAGCCAAGTTAGACAGAGCGGCTACACCTTC.

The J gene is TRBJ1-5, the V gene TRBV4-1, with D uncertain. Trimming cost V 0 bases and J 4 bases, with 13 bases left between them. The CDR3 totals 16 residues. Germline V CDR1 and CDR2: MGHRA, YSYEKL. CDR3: CASSQDGSGLNQPQHF. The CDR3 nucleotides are TGCGCCAGCAGCCAAGATGGCTCAGGCTTAAATCAGCCCCAGCATTTT.

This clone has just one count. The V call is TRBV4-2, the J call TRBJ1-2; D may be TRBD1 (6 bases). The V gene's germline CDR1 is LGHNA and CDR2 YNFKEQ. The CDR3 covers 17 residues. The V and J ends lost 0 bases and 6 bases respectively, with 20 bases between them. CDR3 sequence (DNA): TGTGCCAGCAGCCAAGATAACACCGGACAGTACGTCCATGGCTACACCTTC. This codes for CASSQDNTGQYVHGYTF.

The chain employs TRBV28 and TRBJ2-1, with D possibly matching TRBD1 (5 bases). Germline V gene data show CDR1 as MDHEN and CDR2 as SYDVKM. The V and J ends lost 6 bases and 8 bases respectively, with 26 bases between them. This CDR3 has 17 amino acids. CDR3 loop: CASRDRVWGNSAYEQFF. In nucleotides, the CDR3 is TGTGCCAGCAGGGATCGGGTTTGGGGCAATTCTGCATATGAGCAGTTCTTC.

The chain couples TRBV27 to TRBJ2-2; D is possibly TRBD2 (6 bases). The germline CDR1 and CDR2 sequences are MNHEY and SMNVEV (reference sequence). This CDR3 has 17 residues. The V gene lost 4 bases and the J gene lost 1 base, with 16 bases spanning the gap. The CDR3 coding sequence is TGTGCCAGCAGTTCCCTGCTTCGGCGGGGGAACACCGGGGAGCTGTTTTTT. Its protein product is CASSSLLRRGNTGELFF.

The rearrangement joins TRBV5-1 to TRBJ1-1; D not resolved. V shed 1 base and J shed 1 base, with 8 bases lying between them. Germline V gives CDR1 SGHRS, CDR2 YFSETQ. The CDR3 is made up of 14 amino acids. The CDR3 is CASSLNSANTEAFF. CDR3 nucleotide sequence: TGCGCCAGCAGCTTGAACTCTGCGAACACTGAAGCTTTCTTT.

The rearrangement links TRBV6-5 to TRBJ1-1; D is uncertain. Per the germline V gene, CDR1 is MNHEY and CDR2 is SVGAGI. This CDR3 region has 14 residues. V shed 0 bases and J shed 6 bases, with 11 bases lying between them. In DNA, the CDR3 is TGTGCCAGCAGTTACTCCCGCACCGGTGCTGAAGCTTTCTTT. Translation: CASSYSRTGAEAFF.

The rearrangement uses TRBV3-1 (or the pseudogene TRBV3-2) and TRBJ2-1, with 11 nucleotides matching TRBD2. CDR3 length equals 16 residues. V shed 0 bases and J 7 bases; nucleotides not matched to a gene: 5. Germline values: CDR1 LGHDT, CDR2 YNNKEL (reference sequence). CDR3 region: CASSQDLAGGRNEQFF. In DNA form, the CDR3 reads TGTGCCAGCAGCCAAGATCTAGCGGGAGGTAGGAATGAGCAGTTCTTC.

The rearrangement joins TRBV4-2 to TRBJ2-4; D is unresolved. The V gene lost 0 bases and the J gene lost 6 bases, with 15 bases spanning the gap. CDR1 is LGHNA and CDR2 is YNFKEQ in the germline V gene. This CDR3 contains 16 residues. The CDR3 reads CASSQEHFTSVNIQYF. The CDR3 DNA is TGTGCCAGCAGCCAAGAACATTTTACGAGCGTAAACATTCAGTACTTC.

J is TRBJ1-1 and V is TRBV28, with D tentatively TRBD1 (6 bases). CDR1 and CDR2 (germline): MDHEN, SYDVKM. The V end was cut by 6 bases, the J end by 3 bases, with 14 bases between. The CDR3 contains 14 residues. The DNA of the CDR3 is TGTGCCAGCAGAATAGGGGGGGCGTACACTGAAGCTTTCTTT. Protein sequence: CASRIGGAYTEAFF.

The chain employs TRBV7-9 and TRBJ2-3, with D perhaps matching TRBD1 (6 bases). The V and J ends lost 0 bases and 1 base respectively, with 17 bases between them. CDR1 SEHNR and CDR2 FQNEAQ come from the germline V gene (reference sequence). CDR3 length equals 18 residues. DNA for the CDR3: TGTGCCAGCAGCTTAGCCACGGCCGGACCAGGGGGCACAGATACGCAGTATTTT. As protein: CASSLATAGPGGTDTQYF.

The CDR3 DNA reads TGTGCCAGCTCACCGCGACGCGGTGAAGCTTTCTTT. Its protein is CASSPRRGEAFF. The gene calls are TRBV18 and TRBJ1-1; unclear D gene. The CDR3 has 12 amino acids. Trimming stripped 3 bases from V and 7 bases from J, with 9 bases between. Germline-derived CDR1 and CDR2 are KGHSH and LQKENI.

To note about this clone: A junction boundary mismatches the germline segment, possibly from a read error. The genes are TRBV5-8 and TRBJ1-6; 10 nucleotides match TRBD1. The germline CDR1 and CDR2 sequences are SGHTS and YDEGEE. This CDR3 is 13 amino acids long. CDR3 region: CASRLDRGSPLHF. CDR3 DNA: TGTGCCAGCAGATTGGACAGGGGGTCACCCCTCCACTTT.

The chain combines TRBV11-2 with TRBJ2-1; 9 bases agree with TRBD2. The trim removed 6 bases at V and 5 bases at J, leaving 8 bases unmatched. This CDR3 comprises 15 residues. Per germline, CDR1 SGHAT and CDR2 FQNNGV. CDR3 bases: TGTGCCAGCAGTCTCGGACTAGCGCCCAACAATGAGCAGTTCTTC. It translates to CASSLGLAPNNEQFF.

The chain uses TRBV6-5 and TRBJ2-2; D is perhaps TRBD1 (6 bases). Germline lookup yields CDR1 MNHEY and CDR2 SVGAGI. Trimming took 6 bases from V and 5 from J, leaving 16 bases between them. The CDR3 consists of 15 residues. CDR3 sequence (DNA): TGTGCCAGCAGCCTGACAGGTGGAAGGACCGGGGAGCTGTTTTTT. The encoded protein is CASSLTGGRTGELFF.

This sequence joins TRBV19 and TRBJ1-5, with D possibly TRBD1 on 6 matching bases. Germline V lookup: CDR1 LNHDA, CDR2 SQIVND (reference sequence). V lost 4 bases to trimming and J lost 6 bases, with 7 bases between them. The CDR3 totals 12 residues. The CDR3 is CASSTRGQPQHF. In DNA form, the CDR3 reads TGTGCCAGTAGTACCAGGGGTCAGCCCCAGCATTTT.

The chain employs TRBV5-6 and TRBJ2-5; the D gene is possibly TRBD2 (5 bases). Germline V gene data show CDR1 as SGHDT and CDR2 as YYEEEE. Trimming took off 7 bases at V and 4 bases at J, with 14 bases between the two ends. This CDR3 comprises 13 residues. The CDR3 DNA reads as TGTGCCAGCGGCCGGGGTGAATTAGAGACCCAGTACTTC. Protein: CASGRGELETQYF.

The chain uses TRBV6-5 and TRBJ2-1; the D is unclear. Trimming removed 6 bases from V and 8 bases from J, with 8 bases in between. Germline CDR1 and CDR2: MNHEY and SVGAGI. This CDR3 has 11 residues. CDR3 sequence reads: CASRRMDEQFF. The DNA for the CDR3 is TGTGCCAGCAGGAGAATGGATGAGCAGTTCTTC.

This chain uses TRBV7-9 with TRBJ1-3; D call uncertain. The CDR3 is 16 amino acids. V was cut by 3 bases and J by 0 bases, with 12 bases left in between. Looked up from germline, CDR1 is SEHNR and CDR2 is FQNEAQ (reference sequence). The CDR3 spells CASSLRPGSSGNTIYF. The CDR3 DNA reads TGTGCCAGCAGCTTGAGACCGGGGTCCTCTGGAAACACCATATATTTT.

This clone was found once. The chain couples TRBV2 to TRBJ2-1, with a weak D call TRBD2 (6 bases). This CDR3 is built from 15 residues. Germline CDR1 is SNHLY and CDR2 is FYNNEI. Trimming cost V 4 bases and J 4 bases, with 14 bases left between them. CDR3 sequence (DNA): TGTGCCAGCAGTGCCACTAGCCTAAAATACAATGAGCAGTTCTTC. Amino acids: CASSATSLKYNEQFF.

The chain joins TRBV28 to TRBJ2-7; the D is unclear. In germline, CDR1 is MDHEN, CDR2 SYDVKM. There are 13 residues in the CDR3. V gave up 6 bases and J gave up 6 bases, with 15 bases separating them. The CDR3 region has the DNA TGTGCCAGCAGCCTTACTGTCCTTAGCGAGCAGTACGTC. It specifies CASSLTVLSEQYV.

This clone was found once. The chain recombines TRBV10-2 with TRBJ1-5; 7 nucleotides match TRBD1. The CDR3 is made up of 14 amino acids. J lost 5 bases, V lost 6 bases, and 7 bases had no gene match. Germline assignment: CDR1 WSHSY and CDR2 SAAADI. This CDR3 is CASRENRGDQPQHF. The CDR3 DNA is TGCGCCAGCAGAGAGAACAGGGGCGATCAGCCCCAGCATTTT.

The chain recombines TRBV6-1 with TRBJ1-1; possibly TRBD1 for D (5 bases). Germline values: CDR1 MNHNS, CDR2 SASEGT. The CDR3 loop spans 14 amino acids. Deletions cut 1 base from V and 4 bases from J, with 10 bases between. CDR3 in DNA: TGTGCCAGCAGTGAAGAGTTGGGGCCCACTGAAGCTTTCTTT. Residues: CASSEELGPTEAFF.